This T cell receptor beta chain was obtained from a study of human versus mouse CDR3 diversity and MHC coevolution. On this clone itself: What it binds is not known. Germline is not matched at one junction end, which may reflect a read error.

Study-level points and caveats: Human T cells underwent selection on roughly 6 different MHC II alleles.

This CDR3 comprises 16 residues. The germline V gene encodes CDR1 MNHEY and CDR2 SVGAGI. Assay: immunoSEQ multiplex PCR; the TCRdb copy retains only in-frame clones and omits some. This table holds tens of thousands of clones, roughly 94% found once. This chain joins TRBV6-5 and TRBJ2-3; TRBD2 matches at 9 bases. This clonotype was sampled from a person in their sixties or seventies in good health. The sequencing sample was made of naive CD4+ T cells from blood. Subset defined: CD45RO-negative CD62L-positive naive CD4 T cells. CDR3 DNA: TGTGCCAGCAGTTACTCGACTAGCGGAGTCACAGATACGCGGTATTTT. This translates into CASSYSTSGVTDTRYF.